This TCR beta chain was recorded in a study of T cells in Graves' hyperthyroidism and ophthalmopathy. Whole-study results and caveats: Separation of ophthalmopathy from stable hyperthyroidism was achieved by a 13 V-J model.

Graves' hyperthyroidism showing no ophthalmopathy progression within 18 months was considered stable. With a duration under 2 months, the hyperthyroidism was newly diagnosed in patients aged 18 to 65. Orbital computed tomography, thyroid ultrasound, serum thyroxine and TRAb, and clinical symptoms together informed the diagnoses. Concerning this clonotype: The antigen is not known.

RNA transcripts were the template for amplifying TCR beta CDR3 regions. RT-PCR in the first round (using the HTBI primer set) targeted the TCR CDR3. Each CDR3 protein is one row after TCRdb ran MiXCR on the multiplex PCR reads. The sample consists of approximately 560,000 distinct CDR3 sequences, 46% of them appearing once. Germline CDR1 reads MGHDK; CDR2 reads SYGVNS. The CDR3 extends over 14 amino acids. Trimming removed 8 bases at V and 7 bases at J, with 15 bases between. The receptor was derived from a woman aged 18-29 years with Graves' hyperthyroidism. Input material: peripheral blood or thyroid tissue (not recorded which). The chain couples TRBV25-1 to TRBJ1-6; a possible D gene is TRBD1 (5 bases). The CDR3 DNA is TGTGCCAGCCGCCAGGGACTGCCGAATTCACCCCTCCACTTT. Protein sequence: CASRQGLPNSPLHF.